The 28 T cell receptor beta chains presented below share a single source sample, sequenced in a study of T cell repertoires in cytomegalovirus infection. TCRdb passed the reads through MiXCR, listing each CDR3 protein once. The repertoire holds 500,000 to 600,000 distinct CDR3 sequences, with about 17% as singletons. Sample: CD8+ T cells from PBMCs. These receptors came from a human donor in good health (CMV status not recorded). Some clones in this sample may be carry-over from other donors' samples.

This clonotype was picked up many times. The genes are TRBV6-1 and TRBJ2-7; perhaps TRBD2 as D (6 bases). V was trimmed by 3 bases and J by 0 bases, leaving 15 bases between them. Germline CDR1 reads MNHNS; CDR2 reads SASEGT. This CDR3 has 16 residues. CDR3 nucleotide sequence: TGTGCCAGCAGTGATCTAGCGCTTGGCGTCTCCTACGAGCAGTACTTC. It is translated as CASSDLALGVSYEQYF.

The chain is built from TRBV10-3 and TRBJ2-7; D is possibly TRBD2 (6 bases). The length of the CDR3 is 12 residues. V shed 11 bases and J shed 3 bases, with 14 bases lying between them. Germline-derived CDR1 and CDR2 are ENHRY and SYGVKD. The CDR3: CAVGTLNYEQYF. The CDR3 DNA reads as TGTGCCGTCGGGACTCTAAACTACGAGCAGTACTTC.

This clonotype was found many times. The genes are TRBV7-8 and TRBJ2-5, with TRBD1 matching over 8 bases. V shed 0 bases and J 2 bases; nucleotides not matched to a gene: 2. CDR3 length equals 15 residues. CDR1 and CDR2 (germline): SGHVS, FQNEAQ. Here the CDR3 DNA reads TGTGCCAGCAGCTTAGCCAGGGGGCCTCAAGAGACCCAGTACTTC. Its translation is CASSLARGPQETQYF.

This clonotype was detected a few times. This chain connects TRBV9 to TRBJ1-3; D is undetermined. Per the germline V gene, CDR1 is SGDLS and CDR2 is YYNGEE. This CDR3 is built from 17 residues. V lost 4 bases, J lost 0 bases, and 17 bases lay in between. The CDR3 nucleotides read TGTGCCAGCAGCTTACCAGTGGAGGGATACTCTGGAAACACCATATATTTT. It encodes CASSLPVEGYSGNTIYF.

This clonotype was recorded many times. The chain couples TRBV5-5 to TRBJ2-3; TRBD2 is a possible D gene (5 bases). V was cut by 2 bases and J by 3 bases, with 13 bases left in between. This CDR3 contains 15 residues. Looked up from germline, CDR1 is SGHKS and CDR2 is YYEKEE (reference sequence). CDR3 bases: TGTGCCAGCAGCTTCCGGGTCCGGAGGACAGATACGCAGTATTTT. It is translated as CASSFRVRRTDTQYF.

This clonotype was counted ten times or more. The J gene is TRBJ2-2, the V gene TRBV28, with 7 bases that match TRBD1. V dropped 5 bases and J dropped 6; count of bases not matched to a gene: 6. The CDR3 length is 14 residues. Per the germline V gene, CDR1 is MDHEN and CDR2 is SYDVKM. The CDR3 protein is CASSLRGRPGELFF. CDR3 nucleotides: TGTGCCAGCAGTCTTAGGGGGCGCCCCGGGGAGCTGTTTTTT.

This clonotype was detected a few times. J is TRBJ2-5 and V is TRBV2, with D possibly TRBD2 on 7 matching bases. The CDR3 covers 12 residues. The germline CDR1 and CDR2 sequences are SNHLY and FYNNEI. The ends were cut back, 9 bases at V and 4 bases at J, with 12 bases in the middle. The DNA of the CDR3 is TGTGCCAGGGAGGGGGGGCCAGAGACCCAGTACTTC. Protein product: CAREGGPETQYF.

The V and J genes are TRBV5-1 and TRBJ1-2; D not certain. The CDR3 sequence is 10 residues long. Germline CDR1 is SGHRS and CDR2 is YFSETQ. V was pared by 1 base and J by 8 bases, with 3 bases between. This CDR3 is CASSLKGYTF. In nucleotides, the CDR3 is TGCGCCAGCAGCTTGAAAGGCTACACCTTC.

This clonotype was observed many times. The chain employs TRBV4-2 and TRBJ1-4, with D uncertain. Trimming cost V 0 bases and J 0 bases, with 14 bases left between them. Germline V gene sequence: CDR1 LGHNA, CDR2 YNFKEQ. CDR3 length equals 18 residues. This CDR3 reads CASSQDAAGSATNEKLFF. The CDR3 DNA reads TGTGCCAGCAGCCAAGATGCGGCAGGCTCAGCAACTAATGAAAAACTGTTTTTT.

The V call is TRBV29-1, the J call TRBJ2-1, with D maybe TRBD1 (6 bases). This CDR3 contains 14 residues. CDR1 is SQVTM and CDR2 is ANQGSEA in the germline V gene. V was pared by 3 bases and J by 12 bases, with 21 bases between. CDR3: CSVETVVRGGVQFF. CDR3 DNA: TGCAGCGTTGAGACAGTAGTCAGGGGTGGAGTGCAGTTCTTC.

This clonotype was found a few times. This chain uses TRBV20-1 with TRBJ2-1, with D maybe TRBD2 (7 bases). The germline V and J ends were trimmed by 5 bases and 5 bases, with 19 bases remaining between them. CDR3 length: 15 residues. Per the germline V gene, CDR1 is DFQATT and CDR2 is SNEGSKA (reference sequence). For the CDR3, the DNA is TGCAGTGCTCCCACGACGGGGGGCCTCGACAATGAGCAGTTCTTC. This translates into CSAPTTGGLDNEQFF.

J is TRBJ1-2 and V is TRBV19; 7 bases align to TRBD1. The junction had 6 bases not matched to a gene; V was cut back by 6 bases and J by 8 bases. This CDR3 spans 12 amino acids. The germline gives CDR1 LNHDA, CDR2 SQIVND (reference sequence). The CDR3 here is CASRGQADGYTF. CDR3 in DNA: TGTGCCAGTAGAGGACAGGCGGACGGCTACACCTTC. The entire variable domain, with the rest obtained from reference TRBV19 and TRBJ1-2, is as follows: DGGITQSPKYLFRKEGQNVTLSCEQNLNHDAMYWYRQDPGQGLRLIYYSQIVNDFQKGDIAEGYSVSREKKESFPLTVTSAQKNPTAFYLCASRGQADGYTFGSGTRLTVV.

This clonotype was observed at least ten times. The chain carries TRBV6-5 and TRBJ2-1; TRBD2 is a possible D gene (6 bases). Germline V gene lookup returns CDR1 MNHEY and CDR2 SVGAGI. V gave up 3 bases and J gave up 6 bases, with 15 bases separating them. The CDR3 has 15 amino acids. The DNA of the CDR3 is TGTGCCAGCAGTTATTCGGGACTGCACATCAATGAGCAGTTCTTC. Protein: CASSYSGLHINEQFF.

This clonotype has at least ten counts. This chain connects TRBV28 to TRBJ1-4; TRBD1 matches at 7 bases. Trimming took 2 bases from V and 7 from J; bases not matched to a gene: 4. The CDR3 length is 14 residues. Germline assignment: CDR1 MDHEN and CDR2 SYDVKM. The CDR3 loop is CASSLEGASEKLFF. As DNA, the CDR3 is TGTGCCAGCAGTTTAGAGGGGGCGAGTGAAAAACTGTTTTTT.

The sample holds a few counts of this clonotype. CDR3 coding DNA: TGTGCCAGCAGCCCCGTGGCTCAAAGGATGAACACTGAAGCTTTCTTT. This translates into CASSPVAQRMNTEAFF. The rearrangement uses TRBV7-9 and TRBJ1-1, with D hard to call. The V and J ends lost 5 bases and 0 bases respectively, with 16 bases between them. Germline CDR1 and CDR2: SEHNR and FQNEAQ (reference sequence). The CDR3 is made up of 16 amino acids. The full variable domain, its missing parts supplied by reference TRBV7-9 and TRBJ1-1, is DTGVSQNPRHKITKRGQNVTFRCDPISEHNRLYWYRQTLGQGPEFLTYFQNEAQLEKSRLLSDRFSAERPKGSFSTLEIQRTEQGDSAMYLCASSPVAQRMNTEAFFGQGTRLTVV.

This clonotype was recorded at least ten times. The rearrangement uses TRBV7-3 and TRBJ2-5; D possibly matches TRBD1 or TRBD2 (7 bases each). The CDR3 covers 14 residues. Germline lookup yields CDR1 SGHTA and CDR2 FQGTGA. V was pared by 5 bases and J by 4 bases, with 14 bases between. The CDR3 sequence is CASSPTGEGETQYF. CDR3 in DNA: TGTGCCAGCAGCCCCACAGGGGAGGGAGAGACCCAGTACTTC.

The rearrangement joins TRBV20-1 to TRBJ1-5, with unresolved D. The CDR3 consists of 16 residues. Germline loops: CDR1 DFQATT, CDR2 SNEGSKA (reference sequence). V shed 0 bases and J shed 2 bases, with 14 bases lying between them. CDR3 in DNA: TGCAGTGCTAGAGATAATCTGGGAGGACGCAATCAGCCCCAGCATTTT. This gives the protein CSARDNLGGRNQPQHF.

This clonotype was counted only a few times. The chain uses TRBV15 and TRBJ1-2; maybe TRBD1 (6 bases). The ends were cut back, 1 base at V and 4 bases at J, with 13 bases in the middle. Germline V gene lookup returns CDR1 LNHNV and CDR2 YYDKDF (reference sequence). CDR3 size: 15 residues. CDR3 in DNA: TGTGCCACCAGCAGAGGGGGTACAGGGACCTATGGCTACACCTTC. Translating it yields CATSRGGTGTYGYTF.

At least ten counts were recorded for this clonotype. The V call is TRBV27, the J call TRBJ2-5, with unresolved D. Germline values: CDR1 MNHEY, CDR2 SMNVEV (reference sequence). The V end lost 5 bases, the J end lost 1 base, and 11 bases lay between the germline ends. The CDR3 totals 14 residues. The chain's CDR3 is CASSPGYLQETQYF. The CDR3 DNA is TGTGCCAGCAGTCCCGGTTATCTCCAAGAGACCCAGTACTTC.

This clonotype was counted between two and nine times. The V and J genes are TRBV5-1 and TRBJ2-4; 11 bases map to TRBD2. V was pared by 6 bases and J by 2 bases, with 4 bases of the junction left unmatched. CDR1 and CDR2 from the germline V gene are SGHRS and YFSETQ. The CDR3 has 15 amino acids. CDR3 protein: CASKGTSGPKNIQYF. The DNA for the CDR3 is TGCGCCAGCAAAGGGACTAGCGGCCCCAAAAACATTCAGTACTTC.

This clonotype was counted many times. J is TRBJ1-3 and V is TRBV11-2; TRBD1 is a possible D gene (6 bases). The V and J ends lost 5 bases and 6 bases respectively, with 8 bases between them. The CDR3 consists of 12 residues. Per germline, CDR1 SGHAT and CDR2 FQNNGV. CDR3: CASSTGSNTIYF. The CDR3 DNA sequence: TGTGCCAGCAGCACAGGGTCAAACACCATATATTTT.

The V call is TRBV4-1, the J call TRBJ1-1, with a tentative D call TRBD1 (6 bases). The CDR3 consists of 17 residues. The V gene's germline CDR1 is MGHRA and CDR2 YSYEKL. The V end was cut by 1 base, the J end by 5 bases, with 20 bases between. The DNA for the CDR3 is TGCGCCAGCAGCCAAGGGGACCCCCGCGGGGGCGGGACTGAAGCTTTCTTT. It is translated as CASSQGDPRGGGTEAFF.

This clonotype was counted many times. The chain employs TRBV11-2 and TRBJ1-4; no reliable D call. This CDR3 region has 14 residues. Germline-derived CDR1 and CDR2 are SGHAT and FQNNGV. The V end was cut by 6 bases, the J end by 5 bases, with 13 bases between. CDR3 residues: CASSLWEKNEKLFF. The CDR3 DNA reads TGTGCCAGCAGTTTGTGGGAGAAAAATGAAAAACTGTTTTTT.

This clonotype was recorded at least ten times. The V call is TRBV4-1, the J call TRBJ2-7; tentative D call: TRBD1 (6 bases). The CDR3 runs 15 residues. Germline CDR1 and CDR2: MGHRA and YSYEKL. Trimming took off 5 bases at V and 0 bases at J, with 14 bases between the two ends. The CDR3 spells CASSSLRGNSYEQYF. DNA of the CDR3: TGCGCCAGCAGCTCTTTAAGGGGGAACTCCTACGAGCAGTACTTC.

This clonotype has at least ten counts. The CDR3 protein is CASSPPTDRRNEKLFF. As DNA, the CDR3 is TGTGCCAGCAGCCCCCCTACGGACAGGAGAAATGAAAAACTGTTTTTT. The V call is TRBV7-9, the J call TRBJ1-4; the match to TRBD1 covers 7 bases. V was pared by 5 bases and J by 5 bases, with 11 bases of the junction left unmatched. The CDR3 length is 16 residues. CDR1 and CDR2 from the germline V gene are SEHNR and FQNEAQ (reference sequence).

In its sample, this clonotype was seen many times. CDR3 sequence (DNA): TGTGCCAGCAGCGCCGGGACAGGGGGCGGATCCCTTTACAATGAGCAGTTCTTC. Amino acid sequence: CASSAGTGGGSLYNEQFF. This chain joins TRBV7-9 and TRBJ2-1; TRBD1 matches 12 bases. Germline CDR1 reads SEHNR; CDR2 reads FQNEAQ (reference sequence). V lost 5 bases, J lost 4 bases, and 12 bases stayed unmatched. This CDR3 region has 18 residues. The variable domain in full, with the rest retrieved from reference TRBV7-9 and TRBJ2-1, is DTGVSQNPRHKITKRGQNVTFRCDPISEHNRLYWYRQTLGQGPEFLTYFQNEAQLEKSRLLSDRFSAERPKGSFSTLEIQRTEQGDSAMYLCASSAGTGGGSLYNEQFFGPGTRLTVL.

This clonotype was counted at least ten times. V gene TRBV7-9 combines with J gene TRBJ2-5; 10 positions agree with TRBD1. After removal of 5 bases from V and 2 bases from J, the junction contained 5 bases not matched to a gene. This CDR3 has 15 residues. Germline CDR1 and CDR2: SEHNR and FQNEAQ (reference sequence). CDR3 nucleotide sequence: TGTGCCAGCAGCCCTCGGGACAGGGGACAAGAGACCCAGTACTTC. Translating it yields CASSPRDRGQETQYF. The whole variable domain, remainder taken from reference TRBV7-9 and TRBJ2-5, is DTGVSQNPRHKITKRGQNVTFRCDPISEHNRLYWYRQTLGQGPEFLTYFQNEAQLEKSRLLSDRFSAERPKGSFSTLEIQRTEQGDSAMYLCASSPRDRGQETQYFGPGTRLLVL.

This clonotype has ten or more counts. J is TRBJ1-1 and V is TRBV6-1; D might be TRBD1 (5 bases). V lost 5 bases and J lost 2, with 15 bases in between. The CDR3 length is 15 residues. Germline V gene data show CDR1 as MNHNS and CDR2 as SASEGT. The CDR3 bases are TGTGCCAGCAGTTTTCGACAGTTACTTAACACTGAAGCTTTCTTT. Translated, it gives CASSFRQLLNTEAFF.